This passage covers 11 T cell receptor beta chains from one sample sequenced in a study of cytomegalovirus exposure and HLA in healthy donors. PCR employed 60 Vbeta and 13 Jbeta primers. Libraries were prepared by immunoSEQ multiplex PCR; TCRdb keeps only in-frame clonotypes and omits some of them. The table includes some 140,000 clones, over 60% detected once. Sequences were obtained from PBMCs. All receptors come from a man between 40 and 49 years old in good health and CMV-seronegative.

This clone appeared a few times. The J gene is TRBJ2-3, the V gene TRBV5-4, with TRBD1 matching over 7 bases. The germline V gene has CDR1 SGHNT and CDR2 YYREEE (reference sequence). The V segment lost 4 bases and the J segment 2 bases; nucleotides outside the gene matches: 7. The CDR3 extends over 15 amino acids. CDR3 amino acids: CASSPGTDYTDTQYF. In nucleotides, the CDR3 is TGTGCCAGCAGCCCCGGGACAGATTACACAGATACGCAGTATTTT.

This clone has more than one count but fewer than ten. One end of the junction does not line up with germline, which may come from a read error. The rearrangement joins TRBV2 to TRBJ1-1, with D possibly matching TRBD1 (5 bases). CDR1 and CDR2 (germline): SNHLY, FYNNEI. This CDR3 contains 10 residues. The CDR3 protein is CASSVLTACF. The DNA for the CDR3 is TGTGCCAGCAGTGTTTTGACAGCCTGCTTT.

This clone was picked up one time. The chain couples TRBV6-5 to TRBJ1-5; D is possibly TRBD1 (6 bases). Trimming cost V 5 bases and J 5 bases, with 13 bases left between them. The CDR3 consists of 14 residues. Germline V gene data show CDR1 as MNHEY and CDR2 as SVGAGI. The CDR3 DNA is TGTGCCAGCAGTAGGGGACAAGTAGATCAGCCCCAGCATTTT. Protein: CASSRGQVDQPQHF.

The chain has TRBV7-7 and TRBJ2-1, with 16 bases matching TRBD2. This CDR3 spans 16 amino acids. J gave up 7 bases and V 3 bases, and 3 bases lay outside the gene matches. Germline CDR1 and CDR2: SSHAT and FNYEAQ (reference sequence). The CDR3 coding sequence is TGTGCCAGCAGCTTGGGACTAGCGGGAGGGGCAAATGAGCAGTTCTTC. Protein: CASSLGLAGGANEQFF.

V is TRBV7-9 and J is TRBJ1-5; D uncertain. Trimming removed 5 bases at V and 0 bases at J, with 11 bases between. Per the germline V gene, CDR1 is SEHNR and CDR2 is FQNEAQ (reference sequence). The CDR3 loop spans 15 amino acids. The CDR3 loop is CASSIGVDSNQPQHF. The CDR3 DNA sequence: TGTGCCAGCAGCATCGGAGTTGATAGCAATCAGCCCCAGCATTTT.

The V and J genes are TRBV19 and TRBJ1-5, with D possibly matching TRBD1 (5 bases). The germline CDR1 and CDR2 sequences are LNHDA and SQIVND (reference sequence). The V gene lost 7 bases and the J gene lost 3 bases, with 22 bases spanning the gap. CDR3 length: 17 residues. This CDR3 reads CASNPPTGRADNQPQHF. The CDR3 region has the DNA TGTGCCAGTAACCCTCCCACTGGCAGGGCGGACAATCAGCCCCAGCATTTT.

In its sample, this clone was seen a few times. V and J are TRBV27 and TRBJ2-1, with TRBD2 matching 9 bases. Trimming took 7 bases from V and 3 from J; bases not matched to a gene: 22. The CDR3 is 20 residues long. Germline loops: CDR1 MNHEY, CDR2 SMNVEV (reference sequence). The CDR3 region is CASIPDWASGTQRLYNEQFF. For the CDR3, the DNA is TGTGCCAGCATTCCGGATTGGGCTAGCGGGACCCAGCGCCTCTACAATGAGCAGTTCTTC.

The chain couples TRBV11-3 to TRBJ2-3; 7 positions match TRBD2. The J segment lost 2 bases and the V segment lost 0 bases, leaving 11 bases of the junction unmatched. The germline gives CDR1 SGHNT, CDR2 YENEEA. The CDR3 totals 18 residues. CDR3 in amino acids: CASSLDAAGERNTDTQYF. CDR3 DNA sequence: TGTGCCAGCAGCTTAGATGCGGCGGGAGAGAGAAACACAGATACGCAGTATTTT. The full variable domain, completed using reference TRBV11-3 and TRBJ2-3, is EAGVVQSPRYKIIEKKQPVAFWCNPISGHNTLYWYLQNLGQGPELLIRYENEEAVDDSQLPKDRFSAERLKGVDSTLKIQPAELGDSAVYLCASSLDAAGERNTDTQYFGPGTRLTVL.

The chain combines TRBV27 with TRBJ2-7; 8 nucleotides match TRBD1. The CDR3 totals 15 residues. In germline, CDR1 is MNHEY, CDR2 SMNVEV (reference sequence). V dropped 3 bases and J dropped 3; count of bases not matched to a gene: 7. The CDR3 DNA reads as TGTGCCAGCAGTTTTCTGGGACAGGAAAGCTACGAGCAGTACTTC. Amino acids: CASSFLGQESYEQYF.

CDR3 residues: CASENQGGWRQETQYF. CDR3 DNA sequence: TGTGCCAGCGAAAACCAGGGCGGCTGGCGCCAAGAGACCCAGTACTTC. This chain uses TRBV25-1 with TRBJ2-5; weak D call: TRBD1 (5 bases). With 8 bases removed from V and 1 base from J, the gap between germline ends came to 20 bases. Germline CDR1 and CDR2: MGHDK and SYGVNS. CDR3 size: 16 residues.

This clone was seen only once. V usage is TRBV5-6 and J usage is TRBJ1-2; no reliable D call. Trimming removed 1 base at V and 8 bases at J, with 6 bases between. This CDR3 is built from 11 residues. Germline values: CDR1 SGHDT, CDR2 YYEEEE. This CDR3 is CASSLRSGYTF. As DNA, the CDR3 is TGTGCCAGCAGCTTGCGAAGCGGCTACACCTTC.